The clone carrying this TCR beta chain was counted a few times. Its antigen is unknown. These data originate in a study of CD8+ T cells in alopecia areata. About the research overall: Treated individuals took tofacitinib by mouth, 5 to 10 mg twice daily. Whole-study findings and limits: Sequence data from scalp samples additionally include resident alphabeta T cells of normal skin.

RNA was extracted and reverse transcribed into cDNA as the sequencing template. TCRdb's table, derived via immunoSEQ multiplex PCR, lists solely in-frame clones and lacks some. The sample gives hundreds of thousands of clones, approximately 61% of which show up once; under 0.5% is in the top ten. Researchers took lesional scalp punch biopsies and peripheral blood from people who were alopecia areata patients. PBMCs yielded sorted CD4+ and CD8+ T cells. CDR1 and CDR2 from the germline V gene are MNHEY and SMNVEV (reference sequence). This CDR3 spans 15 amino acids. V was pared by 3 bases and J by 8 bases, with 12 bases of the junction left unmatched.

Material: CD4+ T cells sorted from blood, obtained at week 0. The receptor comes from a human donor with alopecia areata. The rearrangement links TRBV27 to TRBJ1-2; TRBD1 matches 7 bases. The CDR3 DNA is TGTGCCAGCAGTTTTGTAGAGGGGGCGTTTAGCGGCTACACCTTC. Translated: CASSFVEGAFSGYTF.